This entry describes one T cell receptor beta chain. Its cognate antigen is unknown. Reverse transcription of all isolated RNA meant that expressed TCRB transcripts were sequenced. Here immunoSEQ multiplex PCR was the method, and the copy in TCRdb shows in-frame clones only, minus some. The data show some 160,000 clones, roughly 9% seen once. CDR1 and CDR2 from the germline V gene are MNHEY and SVGAGI. The CDR3 is 15 residues long. Trimming took 6 bases from V and 7 from J; bases not matched to a gene: 4. This entry belongs to a study of beta chain features in type 1 diabetes. The study, taken as a whole, reports: For patients and controls alike, PCR might favor shorter templates to the same degree.

Sequencing was performed on central memory CD4+ T cells from blood. The rearrangement links TRBV6-5 to TRBJ2-4, with TRBD2 matching over 15 bases. This receptor was obtained from a woman between 18 and 29 years old in good health. CDR3 nucleotides: TGTGCCAGCAGGCCAGGACTAGCGGGGGGGAACATTCAGTACTTC. It yields the protein CASRPGLAGGNIQYF.